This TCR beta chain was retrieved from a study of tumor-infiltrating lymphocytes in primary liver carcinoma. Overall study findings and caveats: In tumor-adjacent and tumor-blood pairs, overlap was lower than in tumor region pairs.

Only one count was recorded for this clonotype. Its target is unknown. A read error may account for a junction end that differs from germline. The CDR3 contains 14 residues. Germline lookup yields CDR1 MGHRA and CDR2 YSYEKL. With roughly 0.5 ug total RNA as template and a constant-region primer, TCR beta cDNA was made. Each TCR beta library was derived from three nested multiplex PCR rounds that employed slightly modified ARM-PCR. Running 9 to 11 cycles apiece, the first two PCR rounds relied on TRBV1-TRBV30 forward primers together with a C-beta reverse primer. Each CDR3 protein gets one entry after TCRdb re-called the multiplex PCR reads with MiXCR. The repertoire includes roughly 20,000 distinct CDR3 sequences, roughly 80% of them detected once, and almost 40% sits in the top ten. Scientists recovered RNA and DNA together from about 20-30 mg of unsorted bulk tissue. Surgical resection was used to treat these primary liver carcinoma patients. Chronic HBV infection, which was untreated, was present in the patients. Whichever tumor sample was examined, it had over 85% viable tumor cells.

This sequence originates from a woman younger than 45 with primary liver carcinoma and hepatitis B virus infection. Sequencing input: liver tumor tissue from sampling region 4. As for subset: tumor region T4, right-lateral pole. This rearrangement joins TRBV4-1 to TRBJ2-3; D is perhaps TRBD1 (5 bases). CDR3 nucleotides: TGCGTCAGCAGCGAAGATCGGAACACAGGTACGCAGTATTTT. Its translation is CVSSEDRNTGTQYF.